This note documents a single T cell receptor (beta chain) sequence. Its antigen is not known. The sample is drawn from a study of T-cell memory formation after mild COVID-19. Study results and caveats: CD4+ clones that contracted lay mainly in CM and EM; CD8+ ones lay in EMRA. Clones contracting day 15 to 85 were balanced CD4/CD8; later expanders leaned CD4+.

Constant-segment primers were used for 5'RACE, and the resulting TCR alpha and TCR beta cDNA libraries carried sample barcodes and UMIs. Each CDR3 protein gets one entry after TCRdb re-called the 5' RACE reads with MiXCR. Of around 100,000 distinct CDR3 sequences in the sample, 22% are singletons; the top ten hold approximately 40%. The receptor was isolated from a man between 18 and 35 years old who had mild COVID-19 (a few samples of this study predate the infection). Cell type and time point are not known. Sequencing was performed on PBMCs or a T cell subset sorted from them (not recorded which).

The CDR3 sequence: CASMEYYGYTF. CDR3 sequence (DNA): TGTGCCAGTATGGAATATTATGGCTACACCTTC. The chain recombines TRBV19 with TRBJ1-2; D gene ambiguous. Trimming shortened V by 7 bases and J by 5 bases, and 8 bases separated the two germline ends. This CDR3 spans 11 amino acids. Germline V gene lookup returns CDR1 LNHDA and CDR2 SQIVND (reference sequence).